This T cell receptor (beta chain) was captured in a study of regulatory and conventional T cells in RAG deficiency. A remark on this clone: Its antigen is unidentified.

Using immunoSEQ multiplex PCR, the repertoire was profiled, and TCRdb retains in-frame clones only, with some absent. Among 20,000 to 25,000 clones, around 95% were seen once, and the ten largest hold about 1.2%. The ends were cut back, 5 bases at V and 7 bases at J, with 14 bases in the middle. The germline V gene has CDR1 SGHTA and CDR2 FQGNSA. CDR3 length: 13 amino acids. Study conclusions and caveats: Omenn patients showed >75% Treg-Tconv overlap and shorter CDR3 lengths. Omenn CD25-high CD127-low cells may be activated cells, not true Tregs. Shannon entropy fell and Simpson indices rose in RAG-deficient patients.

Conventional CD4+ T cells were sorted from blood as CD25-low CD127-high cells. These records were also assigned to another study, of regulatory T cells. That report adds: The primer mix had 52 TRBV and 13 TRBJ primers.

The gene calls are TRBV7-2 and TRBJ1-2; D gene ambiguous. The specimen sequenced was CD25- CD4+ T cells sorted from blood. The TCR originated in a human donor in good health. The DNA for the CDR3 is TGTGCCAGCAGCCCCCTTTTCGAAGCTGGCTACACCTTC. This gives the protein CASSPLFEAGYTF.